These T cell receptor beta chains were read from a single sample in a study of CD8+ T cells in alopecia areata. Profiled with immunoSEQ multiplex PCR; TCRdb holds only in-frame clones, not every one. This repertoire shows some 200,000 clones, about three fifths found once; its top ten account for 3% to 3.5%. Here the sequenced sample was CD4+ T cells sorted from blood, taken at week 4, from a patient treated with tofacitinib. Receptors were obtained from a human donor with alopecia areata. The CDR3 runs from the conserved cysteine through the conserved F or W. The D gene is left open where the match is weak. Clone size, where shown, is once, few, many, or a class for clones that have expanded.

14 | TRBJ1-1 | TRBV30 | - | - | CAWKEGRRWTEAFF | TGTGCCTGGAAAGAGGGGAGGCGATGGACTGAAGCTTTCTTT
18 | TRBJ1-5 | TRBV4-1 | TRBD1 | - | CASSQAGQGFDSNQPQHF | TGCGCCAGCAGCCAAGCGGGACAGGGTTTTGACAGCAATCAGCCCCAGCATTTT
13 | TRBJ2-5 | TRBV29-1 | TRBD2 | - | CSVRGVLGETQYF | TGCAGCGTTCGGGGGGTCCTGGGAGAGACCCAGTACTTC
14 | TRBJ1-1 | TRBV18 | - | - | CASSPRQWDTEAFF | TGTGCCAGCTCACCACGACAGTGGGACACTGAAGCTTTCTTT
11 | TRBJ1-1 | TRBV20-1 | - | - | CSAPVNTEAFF | TGCAGTGCTCCCGTGAACACTGAAGCTTTCTTT
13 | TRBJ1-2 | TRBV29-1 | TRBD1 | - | CSVVGQGSDGYTF | TGCAGCGTTGTCGGACAGGGTTCCGATGGCTACACCTTC
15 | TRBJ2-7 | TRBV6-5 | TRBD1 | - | CASSPRTGGRNEQYF | TGTGCCAGCAGTCCCCGGACAGGGGGGAGGAACGAGCAGTACTTC
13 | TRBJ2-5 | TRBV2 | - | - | CASSEISQETQYF | TGTGCCAGCAGTGAGATTTCCCAAGAGACCCAGTACTTC
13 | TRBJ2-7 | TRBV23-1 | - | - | CASPRNPQGEQYF | TGCGCCAGCCCCCGGAACCCCCAGGGCGAGCAGTACTTC
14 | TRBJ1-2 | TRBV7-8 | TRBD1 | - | CASSLEQGFYGYTF | TGTGCCAGCAGCTTAGAACAGGGGTTCTATGGCTACACCTTC
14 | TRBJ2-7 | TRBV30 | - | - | CAWSVRRRGDEQYF | TGTGCCTGGAGTGTACGTCGGAGGGGGGACGAGCAGTACTTC
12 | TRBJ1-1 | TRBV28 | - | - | CASSLVGTEAFF | TGTGCCAGCAGTTTAGTGGGTACTGAAGCTTTCTTT
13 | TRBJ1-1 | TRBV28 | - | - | CASSSFGRQEAFF | TGTGCCAGCAGTTCTTTTGGGAGGCAGGAAGCTTTCTTT
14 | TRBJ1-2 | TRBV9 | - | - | CASSPLDGNYGYTF | TGTGCCAGCAGCCCCCTAGACGGGAACTATGGCTACACCTTC
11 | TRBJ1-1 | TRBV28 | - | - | CASSPRHKLCF | TGTGCCAGCAGCCCCCGACATAAGCTTTGCTTT
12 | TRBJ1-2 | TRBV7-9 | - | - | CASTQRGYGYTF | TGTGCCTCCACTCAACGGGGATATGGCTACACCTTC
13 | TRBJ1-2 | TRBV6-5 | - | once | CASSYSRGHGYTF | TGTGCCAGCAGTTACAGCAGGGGCCATGGCTACACCTTC
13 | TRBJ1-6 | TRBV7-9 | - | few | CASSLAVVAPLHF | TGTGCCAGCAGCTTAGCAGTCGTGGCACCCCTCCACTTT
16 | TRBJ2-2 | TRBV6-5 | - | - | CASSYSPDSFTGELFF | TGTGCCAGCAGTTACTCGCCGGACAGCTTCACCGGGGAGCTGTTTTTT
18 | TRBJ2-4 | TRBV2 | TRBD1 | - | CASSEPRTGLLAKNIQYF | TGTGCCAGCAGTGAACCAAGGACAGGGCTACTAGCCAAAAACATTCAGTACTTC
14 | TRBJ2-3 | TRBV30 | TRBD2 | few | CAWNKRGGLDTQYF | TGTGCCTGGAATAAGCGGGGGGGCCTGGATACGCAGTATTTT
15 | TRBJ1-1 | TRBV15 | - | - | CATSRSGGGSTEAFF | TGTGCCACCAGCAGGAGCGGGGGGGGCTCCACTGAAGCTTTCTTT
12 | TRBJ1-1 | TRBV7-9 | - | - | CASSFSNTEAFF | TGTGCCAGCAGCTTTAGCAACACTGAAGCTTTCTTT
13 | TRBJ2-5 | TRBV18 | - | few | CASSSGSEETQYF | TGTGCCAGCTCATCCGGGAGCGAAGAGACCCAGTACTTC
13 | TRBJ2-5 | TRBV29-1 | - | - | CSVEIGAGETQYF | TGCAGCGTTGAAATCGGGGCAGGAGAGACCCAGTACTTC
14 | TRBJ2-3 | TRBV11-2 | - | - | CASSLAAPTDTQYF | TGTGCCAGCAGCTTGGCGGCGCCCACAGATACGCAGTATTTT
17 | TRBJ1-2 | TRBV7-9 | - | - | CASSRRPLPRVLYGYTF | TGTGCCAGCAGCCGCCGCCCGTTGCCCCGGGTCCTCTATGGCTACACCTTC
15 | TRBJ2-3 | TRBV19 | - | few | CASMGDQRGTDTQYF | TGTGCCAGTATGGGAGACCAGCGCGGCACAGATACGCAGTATTTT
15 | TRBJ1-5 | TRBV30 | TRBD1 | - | CAWSVGTQGSQPQHF | TGTGCCTGGAGTGTTGGGACACAGGGGTCACAGCCCCAGCATTTT
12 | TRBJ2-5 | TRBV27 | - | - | CASTWSRETQYF | TGTGCCAGCACCTGGAGTAGGGAGACCCAGTACTTC
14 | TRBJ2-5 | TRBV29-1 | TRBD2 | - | CSVKERGGPETQYF | TGCAGCGTTAAAGAGCGGGGGGGTCCAGAGACCCAGTACTTC
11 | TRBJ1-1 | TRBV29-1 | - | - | CSVDGNTEAFF | TGCAGCGTTGACGGAAACACTGAAGCTTTCTTT
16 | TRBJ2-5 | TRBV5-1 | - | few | CASSSFPGAKQETQYF | TGCGCCAGCAGCTCTTTCCCGGGGGCGAAACAAGAGACCCAGTACTTC
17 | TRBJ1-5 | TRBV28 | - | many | CASSGRSPGGTNQPQHF | TGTGCCAGTTCGGGACGATCCCCAGGAGGGACCAATCAGCCCCAGCATTTT
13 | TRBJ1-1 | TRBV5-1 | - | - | CASSLDRRSQAFF | TGCGCCAGCAGCTTAGACAGACGTTCACAAGCTTTCTTT
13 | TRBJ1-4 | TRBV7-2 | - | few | CASSLSTTEKLFF | TGTGCCAGCAGCTTGAGCACAACTGAAAAACTGTTTTTT
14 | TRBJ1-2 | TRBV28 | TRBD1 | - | CASSTPQGARGYTF | TGTGCCAGCAGTACACCACAGGGGGCTCGTGGCTACACCTTC
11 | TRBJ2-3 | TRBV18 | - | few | CASSSTDTQYF | TGTGCCAGCTCATCCACAGATACGCAGTATTTT
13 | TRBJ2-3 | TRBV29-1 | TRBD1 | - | CSGSGTGPDTQYF | TGCAGCGGATCCGGGACAGGGCCAGATACGCAGTATTTT
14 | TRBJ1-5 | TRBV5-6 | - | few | CASSLRDGNQPQHF | TGTGCCAGCAGCTTAAGGGACGGCAATCAGCCCCAGCATTTT
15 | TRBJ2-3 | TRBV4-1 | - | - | CASSHSGTSTDTQYF | TGCGCCAGCAGCCACAGCGGTACTAGCACAGATACGCAGTATTTT
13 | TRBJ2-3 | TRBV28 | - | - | CATLRGGTDTQYF | TGTGCCACCCTCAGGGGAGGCACAGATACGCAGTATTTT
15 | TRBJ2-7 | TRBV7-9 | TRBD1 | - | CASSLVGQGGGEQYF | TGTGCCAGCAGCTTAGTAGGACAGGGAGGTGGCGAGCAGTACTTC
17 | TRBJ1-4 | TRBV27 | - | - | CASSRLIDSTWSEKLFF | TGTGCCAGCAGTCGACTCATCGATTCAACCTGGAGTGAAAAACTGTTTTTT
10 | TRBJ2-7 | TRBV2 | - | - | CASRPSEQYF | TGTGCCAGCCGCCCTTCCGAGCAGTACTTC
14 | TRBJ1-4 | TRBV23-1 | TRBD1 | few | CASSHDRGQGKLFF | TGCGCCAGCAGCCACGACAGGGGGCAAGGAAAACTGTTTTTT
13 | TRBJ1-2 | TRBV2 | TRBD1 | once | CASSEEAGGGYTF | TGTGCCAGCAGTGAAGAGGCAGGGGGAGGCTACACCTTC
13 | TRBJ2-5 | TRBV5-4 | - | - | CASSRDPQETQYF | TGTGCCAGCAGCAGGGACCCCCAAGAGACCCAGTACTTC
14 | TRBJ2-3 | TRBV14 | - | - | CASSQGFDTDTQYF | TGTGCCAGCAGCCAAGGGTTCGACACAGATACGCAGTATTTT
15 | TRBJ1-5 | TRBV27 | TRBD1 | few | CASSLDRGKNQPQHF | TGTGCCAGCAGTTTAGACAGGGGGAAAAATCAGCCCCAGCATTTT
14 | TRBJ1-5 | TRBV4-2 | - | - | CASSQEAAGQPQHF | TGTGCCAGCAGCCAAGAAGCCGCAGGTCAGCCCCAGCATTTT
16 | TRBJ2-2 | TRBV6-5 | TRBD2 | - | CASSYGLAGVTGELFF | TGTGCCAGCAGTTACGGACTAGCGGGGGTCACCGGGGAGCTGTTTTTT
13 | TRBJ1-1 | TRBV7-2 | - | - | CASSRPENTEAFF | TGTGCCAGCAGCCGTCCAGAGAACACTGAAGCTTTCTTT
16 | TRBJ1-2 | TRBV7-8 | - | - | CASSQERFRGNYGYTF | TGTGCCAGCAGCCAAGAAAGATTCAGAGGGAACTATGGCTACACCTTC